The 9 T cell receptor beta chains listed next were all sequenced from one sample in a study of control samples from healthy donors and cancer patients. Generated by immunoSEQ multiplex PCR, the TCRdb table keeps only in-frame clones and is missing some. The table lists 150,000 to 200,000 clones, almost 90% of them singletons. Material: blood. The receptor source for this set is a woman in her forties or fifties in good health.

V usage is TRBV19 and J usage is TRBJ2-1, with 11 bases fitting TRBD1. In germline, CDR1 is LNHDA, CDR2 SQIVND (reference sequence). The CDR3 spans 16 residues. V gave up 4 bases and J gave up 0 bases; unmatched junction bases: 2. This CDR3 reads CASSKGTGGSYNEQFF. As DNA, the CDR3 is TGTGCCAGTAGTAAAGGGACAGGGGGCTCCTACAATGAGCAGTTCTTC.

The gene calls are TRBV28 and TRBJ1-1; no firm D call. With 7 bases removed from V and 1 base from J, the gap between germline ends came to 16 bases. Germline CDR1 is MDHEN and CDR2 is SYDVKM. CDR3 length: 15 amino acids. The CDR3 spells CASTRPEIRNTEAFF. Here the CDR3 DNA reads TGTGCCAGCACCCGGCCAGAGATCCGGAACACTGAAGCTTTCTTT.

CDR3 sequence (DNA): TGCGCCAGCAGCTTGGCGGCCGGGAACACTGAAGCTTTCTTT. It translates to CASSLAAGNTEAFF. The chain combines TRBV5-1 with TRBJ1-1; D not certain. This CDR3 region has 14 residues. Germline CDR1 SGHRS, CDR2 YFSETQ. Trimming shortened V by 0 bases and J by 1 base, and 7 bases separated the two germline ends.

The rearrangement uses TRBV5-4 and TRBJ2-1, with TRBD2 matching over 16 bases. The CDR3 has 19 amino acids. V lost 4 bases and J lost 0; bases outside the gene matches: 7. CDR1 and CDR2 (germline): SGHNT, YYREEE (reference sequence). The CDR3: CASSPGLAGGVGSYNEQFF. CDR3 nucleotides: TGTGCCAGCAGCCCGGGACTAGCGGGAGGGGTGGGCTCCTACAATGAGCAGTTCTTC.

The chain employs TRBV7-6 and TRBJ1-5, with D unresolved. CDR1 SGHVS and CDR2 FNYEAQ come from the germline V gene. The CDR3 loop spans 13 amino acids. V lost 2 bases, J lost 5 bases, and 7 bases lay in between. The CDR3 region has the DNA TGTGCCAGCAGCTTATTCCCGGATCAGCCCCAGCATTTT. Translating it yields CASSLFPDQPQHF.

The genes are TRBV19 and TRBJ1-1, with TRBD1 as a possible D gene (5 bases). The CDR3 has 15 residues. The germline V gene has CDR1 LNHDA and CDR2 SQIVND (reference sequence). V shed 7 bases and J shed 1 base, with 16 bases lying between them. This chain's CDR3 is CASTMTGAGNTEAFF. The CDR3, as DNA: TGTGCCAGTACCATGACCGGGGCAGGGAACACTGAAGCTTTCTTT.

The chain is built from TRBV6-5 and TRBJ1-6; TRBD1 aligns across 8 bases. Trimming at V came to 8 bases and at J to 7 bases, leaving 4 bases not matched to a gene. Germline-derived CDR1 and CDR2 are MNHEY and SVGAGI. The CDR3 runs 13 residues. Here the CDR3 DNA reads TGTGCCAGCGACAGGGGTGTCAATTCACCCCTCCACTTT. As protein: CASDRGVNSPLHF.

The rearrangement links TRBV2 to TRBJ1-3; D is possibly TRBD1 (5 bases). CDR3 length: 17 residues. CDR1 and CDR2 (germline): SNHLY, FYNNEI. The V gene lost 6 bases and the J gene lost 0 bases, with 18 bases spanning the gap. CDR3: CASSGVRRGSSGNTIYF. The CDR3 bases are TGTGCCAGCAGCGGGGTCCGGAGGGGAAGCTCTGGAAACACCATATATTTT.

CDR3 region: CASSFGLEAFF. Written as DNA, the CDR3 is TGTGCCAGCAGCTTTGGTCTCGAAGCTTTCTTT. This chain uses TRBV5-5 with TRBJ1-1; D not resolved. The CDR3 is made up of 11 amino acids. V shed 2 bases and J shed 8 bases, with 7 bases lying between them. CDR1 is SGHKS and CDR2 is YYEKEE in the germline V gene (reference sequence).